Below are 14 T cell receptor beta chains sequenced from a single sample in a study of blood T cell repertoires in COVID-19. Sequencing was performed with immunoSEQ multiplex PCR; in TCRdb, only in-frame clones are kept and a portion is missing. The repertoire consists of roughly 380,000 clones, with roughly 87% occurring once and the leading ten covering 2.5% to 3%. Sequenced: PBMCs or T cells enriched from blood (not recorded which). All receptors derive from a woman under 40 who had recovered from COVID-19.

This clone has just a few counts. The chain recombines TRBV27 with TRBJ2-2; D ambiguous. Germline lookup yields CDR1 MNHEY and CDR2 SMNVEV (reference sequence). This CDR3 spans 12 amino acids. V dropped 4 bases and J dropped 4 bases, with 4 bases sitting between them. CDR3 protein: CASSSVTGELFF. DNA for the CDR3: TGTGCCAGCAGTTCAGTCACCGGGGAGCTGTTTTTT.

The chain recombines TRBV27 with TRBJ1-2; TRBD1 matches at 9 bases. The CDR3 has 14 residues. J gave up 8 bases and V 7 bases, and 11 bases lay outside the gene matches. Germline V lookup: CDR1 MNHEY, CDR2 SMNVEV (reference sequence). CDR3 in DNA: TGTGCCAGCACTTCCTCACAGGGGGCGCGAGGCTACACCTTC. Encoded protein: CASTSSQGARGYTF.

The chain recombines TRBV28 with TRBJ2-7; D gene ambiguous. The CDR3 consists of 12 residues. Germline lookup yields CDR1 MDHEN and CDR2 SYDVKM. V lost 4 bases and J lost 3, with 7 bases in between. CDR3 in amino acids: CASSYIFYEQYF. CDR3 bases: TGTGCCAGCAGTTACATCTTCTACGAGCAGTACTTC.

This clone was found a few times. The junction differs from germline at one of its ends, possibly a read error. V gene TRBV30 combines with J gene TRBJ1-1; D gene ambiguous. The CDR3 consists of 11 residues. Germline assignment: CDR1 GTSNPN and CDR2 SVGIG (reference sequence). CDR3 in amino acids: CAWSQSSVGEF. The CDR3 DNA follows: TGTGCCTGGAGCCAATCTTCTGTGGGCGAATTT.

The rearrangement uses TRBV15 and TRBJ1-5; D call uncertain. This CDR3 has 15 amino acids. V was clipped by 2 bases and J by 0 bases, with 8 bases between them. Germline V gene data show CDR1 as LNHNV and CDR2 as YYDKDF (reference sequence). The CDR3 DNA follows: TGTGCCACCAGCAGATTGTTAGATAGCAATCAGCCCCAGCATTTT. Residues: CATSRLLDSNQPQHF.

The chain uses TRBV27 and TRBJ1-6; D remains unclear. Trimming shortened V by 6 bases and J by 5 bases, and 11 bases separated the two germline ends. In germline, CDR1 is MNHEY, CDR2 SMNVEV (reference sequence). CDR3 length: 14 amino acids. The CDR3 DNA is TGTGCCAGCAGGATTGGACTGAATAATTCACCCCTCCACTTT. Its translation: CASRIGLNNSPLHF.

The chain links TRBV5-4 to TRBJ2-7, with 8 nucleotides matching TRBD1. This CDR3 is built from 15 residues. Germline CDR1 SGHNT, CDR2 YYREEE (reference sequence). The V segment lost 0 bases and the J segment 5 bases; nucleotides outside the gene matches: 7. CDR3 sequence: CASSLVAGGHHEQYF. The CDR3 DNA reads as TGTGCCAGCAGCTTGGTTGCAGGGGGCCACCACGAGCAGTACTTC.

CDR3 in DNA: TGTGCCAGCAGCAAACCGTGGTGGAGGACTAGCGGCACAGATACGCAGTATTTT. This translates into CASSKPWWRTSGTDTQYF. This chain uses TRBV21-1 with TRBJ2-3; the table's D call, TRBD2, was not checked against the DNA. TRBV21-1 is assigned pseudogene status. This CDR3 comprises 18 residues.

V usage is TRBV6-5 and J usage is TRBJ1-1, with unresolved D. The germline V gene encodes CDR1 MNHEY and CDR2 SVGAGI. The CDR3 runs to 13 residues. The germline V and J ends were trimmed by 11 bases and 1 base, with 14 bases remaining between them. The CDR3 region has the DNA TGTGCCGTCCGACTAGGGTGGAACACTGAAGCTTTCTTT. Protein: CAVRLGWNTEAFF.

The chain carries TRBV19 and TRBJ2-7, with TRBD1 as a possible D gene (6 bases). CDR3 size: 14 residues. CDR1 LNHDA and CDR2 SQIVND come from the germline V gene (reference sequence). Trimming pared 2 bases from V and 2 bases from J, leaving 10 bases between. CDR3: CASSIRTATYEQYF. The CDR3 DNA sequence: TGTGCCAGTAGTATAAGGACAGCTACCTACGAGCAGTACTTC. Drawing the rest from reference TRBV19 and TRBJ2-7, the complete variable domain is DGGITQSPKYLFRKEGQNVTLSCEQNLNHDAMYWYRQDPGQGLRLIYYSQIVNDFQKGDIAEGYSVSREKKESFPLTVTSAQKNPTAFYLCASSIRTATYEQYFGPGTRLTVT.

The V gene is TRBV19, the J gene TRBJ2-7; D ambiguous. V was trimmed by 3 bases and J by 3 bases, leaving 6 bases between them. The CDR3 has 12 residues. Germline V gene sequence: CDR1 LNHDA, CDR2 SQIVND (reference sequence). In DNA form, the CDR3 reads TGTGCCAGTAGTATGACTCGCTACGAGCAGTACTTC. Translation: CASSMTRYEQYF.

V is TRBV11-3 and J is TRBJ2-2, with D perhaps TRBD2 (6 bases). The CDR3 totals 16 residues. Trimming left V 0 bases short and J 4 bases short, with 12 bases between. Per the germline V gene, CDR1 is SGHNT and CDR2 is YENEEA. The CDR3 nucleotides are TGTGCCAGCAGCTTAGAGAAGGAGGGAGCCACCGGGGAGCTGTTTTTT. This gives the protein CASSLEKEGATGELFF.

The chain employs TRBV28 and TRBJ1-2; D is undetermined. The CDR3 runs to 16 residues. Trimming took off 3 bases at V and 4 bases at J, with 18 bases between the two ends. The germline CDR1 and CDR2 sequences are MDHEN and SYDVKM. The CDR3 DNA reads as TGTGCCAGCAGTTTGATCCCCGACGGGTCTAGCTATGGCTACACCTTC. Encoded protein: CASSLIPDGSSYGYTF.

This clone was detected only once. The chain has TRBV7-9 and TRBJ2-5, with TRBD1 matching over 10 bases. Per germline, CDR1 SEHNR and CDR2 FQNEAQ (reference sequence). The CDR3 extends over 17 amino acids. J lost 3 bases, V lost 0 bases, and 7 bases had no gene match. CDR3 loop: CASSLAQTGGSEETQYF. In DNA, the CDR3 is TGTGCCAGCAGCTTAGCCCAGACAGGGGGCTCTGAAGAGACCCAGTACTTC. The entire variable domain, with the rest obtained from reference TRBV7-9 and TRBJ2-5, is as follows: DTGVSQNPRHKITKRGQNVTFRCDPISEHNRLYWYRQTLGQGPEFLTYFQNEAQLEKSRLLSDRFSAERPKGSFSTLEIQRTEQGDSAMYLCASSLAQTGGSEETQYFGPGTRLLVL.